Detailed here is one T cell receptor beta chain. This sample was taken from a study of blood T cell repertoires in COVID-19. For the study at large: Sites across the United States, Italy and Spain contributed samples from acute and convalescent COVID-19. T cells, B-cell-depleted T cells, or PBMCs supplied cDNA or gDNA.

Libraries were prepared by immunoSEQ multiplex PCR; TCRdb keeps only in-frame clonotypes and omits some of them. The table lists fewer than 500,000 clones, about 80% of them singletons. Germline V gene lookup returns CDR1 SGHDT and CDR2 YYEEEE. V was trimmed by 1 base and J by 3 bases, leaving 13 bases between them. The CDR3 totals 16 residues. Sequencing input: peripheral blood. The J gene is TRBJ2-2, the V gene TRBV5-6; D perhaps matches TRBD1 (6 bases). This TCR derives from a human donor with acute or convalescent COVID-19. The donor label of this sample is uncertain. The CDR3 nucleotides are TGTGCCAGCAGCTTGCGACAGGCGTCCTACACCGGGGAGCTGTTTTTT. This encodes CASSLRQASYTGELFF.